The next 14 T cell receptor beta chains were all read from a single sample in a study of CD8 T cells in ankylosing spondylitis. Points from the study as a whole: A motif of 8 or 9 highly homologous TCR beta variants was seen as apparently characteristic of ankylosing spondylitis blood.

TCRdb redid the calling of the 5' RACE reads with MiXCR, one entry per CDR3 protein. The table includes 350,000 to 450,000 distinct CDR3 sequences, 25% to 30% detected once. Antigen specificity for these receptors is unknown. Sequenced material: blood, either unsorted or a sorted T cell fraction (not recorded which). The receptors derive from a male donor with ankylosing spondylitis.

This clonotype was detected only a few times. The chain employs TRBV11-3 and TRBJ1-3; D possibly corresponds to TRBD1 (5 bases). V lost 2 bases and J 2 bases, leaving 13 bases between the germline ends. CDR3 length: 16 residues. Germline V CDR1 and CDR2: SGHNT, YENEEA. DNA of the CDR3: TGTGCCAGCAGCTTACGGACTTGGGGGACTGGAAACACCATATATTTT. Its protein is CASSLRTWGTGNTIYF. Based on the CDR3 plus reference TRBV11-3 and TRBJ1-3, the full variable domain is EAGVVQSPRYKIIEKKQPVAFWCNPISGHNTLYWYLQNLGQGPELLIRYENEEAVDDSQLPKDRFSAERLKGVDSTLKIQPAELGDSAVYLCASSLRTWGTGNTIYFGEGSWLTVV.

The gene calls are TRBV7-9 and TRBJ1-6; D gene ambiguous. V was trimmed by 5 bases and J by 3 bases, leaving 11 bases between them. Per germline, CDR1 SEHNR and CDR2 FQNEAQ (reference sequence). The CDR3 length is 15 residues. The CDR3 sequence is CASSPGLSYNSPLHF. CDR3 DNA sequence: TGTGCCAGCAGCCCTGGACTGAGCTATAATTCACCCCTCCACTTT.

The chain combines TRBV5-1 with TRBJ2-2; 8 nucleotides align to TRBD1. CDR1 is SGHRS, CDR2 YFSETQ, per germline. Trimming at V came to 2 bases and at J to 1 base, leaving 7 bases not matched to a gene. The CDR3 spans 17 residues. For the CDR3, the DNA is TGCGCCAGCAGCTTTCGGTTCGGACAGGGGAACACCGGGGAGCTGTTTTTT. Translating gives CASSFRFGQGNTGELFF.

This clonotype was seen more than once but under ten times. The chain links TRBV11-2 to TRBJ2-3; the match to TRBD1 covers 10 bases. The ends lost 5 bases at V and 2 bases at J; junction bases unmatched: 10. CDR1 is SGHAT, CDR2 FQNNGV, per germline. The CDR3 spans 17 residues. In nucleotides, the CDR3 is TGTGCCAGCAGCCCCCGCCTGGGACAGGGGTTCACAGATACGCAGTATTTT. Its translation is CASSPRLGQGFTDTQYF.

This chain connects TRBV12-3 or TRBV12-4 to TRBJ1-2, with 7 bases that match TRBD1. The V segment lost 8 bases and the J segment 4 bases; nucleotides outside the gene matches: 10. The CDR3 extends over 14 amino acids. The CDR3 region has the DNA TGTGCCAGCGCAAGACAGGGCCATTTCTATGGCTACACCTTC. This translates into CASARQGHFYGYTF.

V is TRBV28 and J is TRBJ2-1; D not resolved. V was cut by 5 bases and J by 7 bases, with 12 bases left in between. The V gene's germline CDR1 is MDHEN and CDR2 SYDVKM. The CDR3 consists of 13 residues. DNA of the CDR3: TGTGCCAGCAGTCCAGGCCCCGGAAATGAGCAGTTCTTC. Residues: CASSPGPGNEQFF. Together with reference TRBV28 and TRBJ2-1, the CDR3 gives the full variable domain: DVKVTQSSRYLVKRTGEKVFLECVQDMDHENMFWYRQDPGLGLRLIYFSYDVKMKEKGDIPEGYSVSREKKERFSLILESASTNQTSMYLCASSPGPGNEQFFGPGTRLTVL.

The rearrangement joins TRBV30 to TRBJ2-6; D gene ambiguous. The V end was cut by 2 bases, the J end by 6 bases, with 5 bases between. The germline V gene has CDR1 GTSNPN and CDR2 SVGIG (reference sequence). The CDR3 totals 12 residues. The CDR3 loop reads CAWSYSANVLTF. The CDR3 bases are TGTGCCTGGAGTTACTCGGCCAACGTCCTGACTTTC.

V gene TRBV10-3 combines with J gene TRBJ2-1, with TRBD1 identical over 8 bases. V was pared by 0 bases and J by 7 bases, with 5 bases of the junction left unmatched. This CDR3 is built from 15 residues. Germline V gene data show CDR1 as ENHRY and CDR2 as SYGVKD. The CDR3 protein is CAISESQGARNEQFF. DNA for the CDR3: TGTGCCATCAGTGAGTCCCAGGGGGCGCGTAATGAGCAGTTCTTC.

The chain employs TRBV16 and TRBJ2-2, with a weak D call TRBD2 (5 bases). CDR1 is KGHSY, CDR2 FQNENV, per germline. Trimming cost V 4 bases and J 4 bases, with 19 bases left between them. The CDR3 totals 17 residues. As DNA, the CDR3 is TGTGCCAGCAGCCCCTCGGGGTCCAGGAGGATCACCGGGGAGCTGTTTTTT. It specifies CASSPSGSRRITGELFF. The variable domain in full, completed from reference TRBV16 and TRBJ2-2, reads GEEVAQTPKHLVRGEGQKAKLYCAPIKGHSYVFWYQQVLKNEFKFLISFQNENVFDETGMPKERFSAKCLPNSPCSLEIQATKLEDSAVYFCASSPSGSRRITGELFFGEGSRLTVL.

The chain links TRBV7-8 to TRBJ1-1; D gene uncertain. The CDR3 is made up of 13 amino acids. Trimming pared 4 bases from V and 1 base from J, leaving 7 bases between. Per the germline V gene, CDR1 is SGHVS and CDR2 is FQNEAQ. The CDR3 DNA sequence: TGTGCCAGCAGCTCAAACAAGAACACTGAAGCTTTCTTT. As protein: CASSSNKNTEAFF.

To note about this clonotype: Being one base from a much bigger clone, this may be a read error. The CDR3: CASSSWTSGRLEQYF. The CDR3 DNA sequence: TGTGCCAGCAGCTCCTGGACTAGCGGGAGGCTCGAGCAGTACTTC. This chain uses TRBV7-9 with TRBJ2-7; 14 bases align to TRBD2. Looked up from germline, CDR1 is SEHNR and CDR2 is FQNEAQ (reference sequence). This CDR3 comprises 15 residues. J lost 6 bases, V lost 4 bases, and 5 bases had no gene match.

The chain has TRBV30 and TRBJ1-2, with D possibly matching TRBD1 (6 bases). Trimming pared 3 bases from V and 2 bases from J, leaving 10 bases between. The CDR3 length is 13 residues. Germline V CDR1 and CDR2: GTSNPN, SVGIG (reference sequence). The CDR3 DNA sequence: TGTGCCTGGAGCGAGGGACAAAACTATGGCTACACCTTC. It encodes CAWSEGQNYGYTF.

V is TRBV5-6 and J is TRBJ2-5; 12 bases fit TRBD2. Unmatched junction bases numbered 4, after V lost 3 bases and J lost 4 bases. The CDR3 sequence is 15 residues long. CDR1 SGHDT and CDR2 YYEEEE come from the germline V gene. CDR3 region: CASSSPGLAGETQYF. In nucleotides, the CDR3 is TGTGCCAGCAGCTCTCCGGGACTAGCGGGAGAGACCCAGTACTTC.

The genes are TRBV5-1 and TRBJ1-2; TRBD1 might be the D (6 bases). The CDR3 contains 20 residues. Germline-derived CDR1 and CDR2 are SGHRS and YFSETQ. V was cut by 2 bases and J by 5 bases, with 31 bases left in between. The CDR3 sequence is CASSFRGTRQEGHDLYGYTF. CDR3 in DNA: TGCGCCAGCAGCTTTAGGGGGACACGACAAGAAGGGCATGACTTATATGGCTACACCTTC.